These 26 T cell receptor beta chains were all obtained from the same sample, sequenced in a study of CD8+ T cells in alopecia areata. The sample's treatment: oral pan-JAK inhibitor, 5-10 mg twice daily. Researchers gathered lesional scalp punch biopsies and peripheral blood from patients with alopecia areata. Sequencing relied on a cDNA template that was reverse transcribed from extracted RNA. Here immunoSEQ multiplex PCR was the method, and the copy in TCRdb shows in-frame clones only, minus some. The profile shows fewer than 25,000 clones, just under 60% of them singletons. The material sequenced was skin, taken at week 4, from a patient treated with tofacitinib. These TCRs come from a human donor with alopecia areata.

The chain combines TRBV11-2 with TRBJ1-1, with D perhaps matching TRBD1 (6 bases). The CDR3 is made up of 15 amino acids. V shed 1 base and J shed 4 bases, with 13 bases lying between them. From germline, CDR1 is SGHAT and CDR2 FQNNGV. CDR3 loop: CASSLVRGRVTEAFF. CDR3 coding DNA: TGTGCCAGCAGCTTAGTTCGGGGGCGCGTCACTGAAGCTTTCTTT.

This clone occurred a few times. The rearrangement joins TRBV28 to TRBJ1-4, with D hard to call. The length of the CDR3 is 16 residues. Germline V CDR1 and CDR2: MDHEN, SYDVKM. V was trimmed by 3 bases and J by 6 bases, leaving 17 bases between them. CDR3 sequence reads: CASSFGVIGGYEKLFF. For the CDR3, the DNA is TGTGCCAGCAGTTTCGGGGTAATAGGAGGTTATGAAAAACTGTTTTTT.

The chain links TRBV5-8 to TRBJ2-5, with D possibly being TRBD2 (6 bases). V dropped 2 bases and J dropped 1 base, with 9 bases sitting between them. There are 14 residues in the CDR3. CDR1 and CDR2 (germline): SGHTS, YDEGEE. The CDR3 DNA follows: TGTGCCAGCAGCTTAAGGGACTTCCAAGAGACCCAGTACTTC. It yields the protein CASSLRDFQETQYF.

This clone was detected once. The chain combines TRBV28 with TRBJ2-7; D unclear. The V gene's germline CDR1 is MDHEN and CDR2 SYDVKM. V was shortened by 1 base and J by 0 bases, with 7 bases between the two germline ends. The CDR3 contains 14 residues. CDR3 DNA sequence: TGTGCCAGCAGTTTATCCAGGTTCTCCTACGAGCAGTACTTC. Translation: CASSLSRFSYEQYF.

The chain employs TRBV10-3 and TRBJ1-2; tentative D call: TRBD1 (5 bases). The CDR3 runs to 16 residues. With 4 bases removed from V and 1 base from J, the gap between germline ends came to 16 bases. In germline, CDR1 is ENHRY, CDR2 SYGVKD. CDR3 coding DNA: TGTGCCATCAGTGCCGTCGGGACGACGCTTAACTATGGCTACACCTTC. Its translation: CAISAVGTTLNYGYTF.

The V call is TRBV7-9, the J call TRBJ1-2; a possible D gene is TRBD1 (5 bases). V was pared by 1 base and J by 4 bases, with 19 bases between. From germline, CDR1 is SEHNR and CDR2 FQNEAQ (reference sequence). The CDR3 has 17 amino acids. CDR3 amino acids: CASSLVGLPPAGYGYTF. CDR3 sequence (DNA): TGTGCCAGCAGCTTAGTGGGACTTCCCCCAGCAGGCTATGGCTACACCTTC.

This clone showed up just a few times. This chain joins TRBV9 and TRBJ1-1; tentative D call: TRBD1 (5 bases). Germline V gene lookup returns CDR1 SGDLS and CDR2 YYNGEE. Between the trimmed V and J ends, which lost 4 bases and 6 bases, there was a span of 16 bases. The CDR3 is 14 amino acids. The CDR3 region is CASSPSLGVAEAFF. The CDR3 DNA sequence: TGTGCCAGCAGCCCGAGCCTGGGGGTCGCTGAAGCTTTCTTT. Together with reference TRBV9 and TRBJ1-1, the CDR3 gives the full variable domain: DSGVTQTPKHLITATGQRVTLRCSPRSGDLSVYWYQQSLDQGLQFLIQYYNGEERAKGNILERFSAQQFPDLHSELNLSSLELGDSALYFCASSPSLGVAEAFFGQGTRLTVV.

Turning to this clone: This specimen includes other DNA sequences encoding the same CDR3. V gene TRBV28 combines with J gene TRBJ2-5; 8 positions match TRBD2. Trimming removed 0 bases from V and 4 bases from J; junction bases left unmatched: 4. Germline lookup yields CDR1 MDHEN and CDR2 SYDVKM. The CDR3 covers 15 residues. CDR3 DNA sequence: TGTGCCAGCAGTTTATGGACTAGCGAGGCAGAGACCCAGTACTTC. Translation gives CASSLWTSEAETQYF.

The V call is TRBV11-2, the J call TRBJ2-3, with 8 bases matching TRBD2. Germline V CDR1 and CDR2: SGHAT, FQNNGV. The V gene end was trimmed by 1 base and the J gene end by 0 bases; junction bases not matched to a gene: 6. The CDR3 sequence is 17 residues long. CDR3 loop: CASSLVGGAISTDTQYF. The CDR3, as DNA: TGTGCCAGCAGCTTAGTCGGGGGGGCGATAAGCACAGATACGCAGTATTTT. The entire variable domain, with the rest obtained from reference TRBV11-2 and TRBJ2-3, is as follows: EAGVAQSPRYKIIEKRQSVAFWCNPISGHATLYWYQQILGQGPKLLIQFQNNGVVDDSQLPKDRFSAERLKGVDSTLKIQPAKLEDSAVYLCASSLVGGAISTDTQYFGPGTRLTVL.

The chain's CDR3 is CASSLTSGRGSYNEQFF. The DNA of the CDR3 is TGTGCCAGCTCGTTGACTAGCGGGCGTGGCTCCTACAATGAGCAGTTCTTC. The rearrangement uses TRBV6-4 and TRBJ2-1, with TRBD2 identical over 10 bases. Germline V gene sequence: CDR1 MRHNA, CDR2 SNTAGT. V lost 8 bases and J lost 0; bases outside the gene matches: 10. The CDR3 runs 17 residues.

This clone was recorded a few times. Written as DNA, the CDR3 is TGCGCCAGCAGCCCCTCGAGGGCCACAGATACGCAGTATTTT. It is translated as CASSPSRATDTQYF. The V gene is TRBV5-1, the J gene TRBJ2-3, with a possible D match to TRBD2 (5 bases). CDR3 length equals 14 residues. The ends were cut back, 4 bases at V and 2 bases at J, with 11 bases in the middle. Germline loops: CDR1 SGHRS, CDR2 YFSETQ.

This sequence joins TRBV6-4 and TRBJ2-2, with D maybe TRBD2 (6 bases). Trimming left V 2 bases short and J 1 base short, with 11 bases between. Germline CDR1 reads MRHNA; CDR2 reads SNTAGT. CDR3 length: 16 amino acids. The CDR3, as DNA: TGTGCCAGCAGTGACGATGACGGGGGGAACACCGGGGAGCTGTTTTTT. Encoded protein: CASSDDDGGNTGELFF.

The rearrangement links TRBV13 to TRBJ2-7; 14 bases fit TRBD2. This CDR3 has 18 residues. Trimming took 5 bases from V and 3 from J; bases not matched to a gene: 12. Germline values: CDR1 PRHDT, CDR2 FYEKMQ (reference sequence). The CDR3 loop reads CASSPPRGLAGGSYEQYF. The CDR3 DNA follows: TGTGCCAGCAGCCCACCTCGAGGACTAGCGGGGGGAAGCTACGAGCAGTACTTC.

This clone was observed a handful of times. J is TRBJ2-7 and V is TRBV7-2; 7 bases agree with TRBD1. CDR1 SGHTA and CDR2 FQGNSA come from the germline V gene. V gave up 3 bases and J gave up 2 bases; unmatched junction bases: 1. The CDR3 length is 13 residues. In DNA, the CDR3 is TGTGCCAGCAGCTTCGGACAGGCCTACGAGCAGTACTTC. Translating gives CASSFGQAYEQYF.

This clone was detected only a few times. This rearrangement joins TRBV29-1 to TRBJ2-3; 8 nucleotides match TRBD1. V was clipped by 8 bases and J by 4 bases; unmatched bases: 29. CDR3 size: 20 residues. The germline gives CDR1 SQVTM, CDR2 ANQGSEA. CDR3 in amino acids: CSLTLTYMGRGRVRPDTQYF. The DNA of the CDR3 is TGCAGCCTGACCCTTACCTATATGGGCAGGGGGCGCGTTCGCCCAGATACGCAGTATTTT.

A remark on this clone: Other DNA sequences in this sample translate to the same CDR3. This rearrangement joins TRBV5-1 to TRBJ2-6; D is perhaps TRBD1 (6 bases). Germline loops: CDR1 SGHRS, CDR2 YFSETQ. CDR3 size: 15 residues. V lost 4 bases to trimming and J lost 4 bases, with 12 bases between them. CDR3 loop: CASSQDSSGANVLTF. CDR3 nucleotides: TGCGCCAGCAGCCAGGACAGCTCCGGGGCCAACGTCCTGACTTTC.

This chain links TRBV4-2 with TRBJ2-6, with 12 bases identical to TRBD2. CDR3 size: 17 residues. Germline CDR1 reads LGHNA; CDR2 reads YNFKEQ. After removal of 3 bases from V and 4 bases from J, the junction contained 4 bases not matched to a gene. The chain's CDR3 is CASSHLAGGLGANVLTF. The CDR3 DNA sequence: TGTGCCAGCAGCCATCTAGCGGGGGGGCTGGGGGCCAACGTCCTGACTTTC.

V usage is TRBV27 and J usage is TRBJ2-2; D gene unclear. Germline CDR1 MNHEY, CDR2 SMNVEV (reference sequence). Trimming stripped 6 bases from V and 3 bases from J, with 11 bases between. This CDR3 has 14 residues. Here the CDR3 reads CASRTLADTGELFF. The CDR3 region has the DNA TGTGCCAGCAGGACTCTGGCGGACACCGGGGAGCTGTTTTTT.

This chain uses TRBV29-1 with TRBJ1-1; 7 nucleotides align to TRBD1. Germline V CDR1 and CDR2: SQVTM, ANQGSEA. The CDR3 loop spans 14 amino acids. V was pared by 4 bases and J by 4 bases, with 9 bases of the junction left unmatched. The CDR3 region is CSVVDRVISTEAFF. For the CDR3, the DNA is TGCAGCGTTGTAGACAGGGTCATATCCACTGAAGCTTTCTTT.

The chain joins TRBV28 to TRBJ2-7, with 9 positions matching TRBD1. Germline loops: CDR1 MDHEN, CDR2 SYDVKM. The CDR3 loop spans 17 amino acids. The junction had 9 bases not matched to a gene; V was cut back by 3 bases and J by 0 bases. DNA for the CDR3: TGTGCCAGCAGTTTCGCCCCGGGACAGGGATACTCCTACGAGCAGTACTTC. Protein sequence: CASSFAPGQGYSYEQYF.

The genes are TRBV11-2 and TRBJ1-1, with 10 bases fitting TRBD1. From germline, CDR1 is SGHAT and CDR2 FQNNGV. The CDR3 has 19 amino acids. With 5 bases clipped from V and 3 bases from J, the junction kept 18 bases outside the gene matches. In DNA form, the CDR3 reads TGTGCCAGCAGCCCCCGATATTATGCGACAGGGGGCCAAGACACTGAAGCTTTCTTT. The encoded protein is CASSPRYYATGGQDTEAFF.

The chain uses TRBV19 and TRBJ2-1; 7 bases are shared with TRBD1. The junction had 2 bases not matched to a gene; V was cut back by 0 bases and J by 0 bases. Germline V gene data show CDR1 as LNHDA and CDR2 as SQIVND (reference sequence). This CDR3 contains 16 residues. The CDR3 DNA is TGTGCCAGTAGTATAGATCCAGGGGGCTCCTACAATGAGCAGTTCTTC. Encoded protein: CASSIDPGGSYNEQFF.

The CDR3 loop reads CASRNVVRGQGHSYNSPLHF. For the CDR3, the DNA is TGTGCCAGCAGGAACGTCGTCCGGGGGCAGGGTCACTCCTATAATTCACCCCTCCACTTT. The chain links TRBV27 to TRBJ1-6, with a weak D call TRBD1 (6 bases). Trimming left V 6 bases short and J 0 bases short, with 24 bases between. Germline V gives CDR1 MNHEY, CDR2 SMNVEV (reference sequence). The CDR3 consists of 20 residues.

CDR3 in amino acids: CASSPARGRGPPYEAFF. The CDR3 nucleotides are TGTGCCAGCAGCCCAGCGCGGGGGAGGGGGCCCCCATATGAAGCTTTCTTT. V is TRBV7-9 and J is TRBJ1-1; 7 bases match TRBD1. CDR1 SEHNR and CDR2 FQNEAQ come from the germline V gene (reference sequence). The CDR3 is 17 residues long. Unmatched junction bases numbered 19, after V lost 5 bases and J lost 7 bases. Combining the CDR3 with reference TRBV7-9 and TRBJ1-1 gives the whole variable domain DTGVSQNPRHKITKRGQNVTFRCDPISEHNRLYWYRQTLGQGPEFLTYFQNEAQLEKSRLLSDRFSAERPKGSFSTLEIQRTEQGDSAMYLCASSPARGRGPPYEAFFGQGTRLTVV.

The table lists this clone with a few counts. This sequence joins TRBV18 and TRBJ1-2; D remains unclear. The CDR3 is made up of 13 amino acids. V lost 3 bases to trimming and J lost 4 bases, with 9 bases between them. Germline values: CDR1 KGHSH, CDR2 LQKENI. CDR3 protein: CASSPDGVYGYTF. Here the CDR3 DNA reads TGTGCCAGCTCACCGGACGGAGTCTATGGCTACACCTTC.

This clone was observed a handful of times. This sequence joins TRBV7-2 and TRBJ2-7; TRBD2 agrees at 12 bases. V lost 1 base, J lost 3 bases, and 1 base stayed unmatched. There are 15 residues in the CDR3. The germline V gene has CDR1 SGHTA and CDR2 FQGNSA. The CDR3 nucleotides are TGTGCCAGCAGCTTAGGGACTAGCGGGGTCTACGAGCAGTACTTC. Its translation: CASSLGTSGVYEQYF.